These 27 T cell receptor beta chains share one sample of origin, sequenced in a study of blood T cell repertoires in COVID-19. Produced via immunoSEQ multiplex PCR; TCRdb's table is partial and in-frame only. Of 300,000 to 400,000 clones listed, around 87% were seen once; the top ten hold approximately 7.8%. The sequencing input was peripheral blood. The receptors were gathered from a woman in her 50s who had recovered from COVID-19.

V and J are TRBV28 and TRBJ2-7; D gene ambiguous. Per germline, CDR1 MDHEN and CDR2 SYDVKM. Trimming pared 8 bases from V and 0 bases from J, leaving 14 bases between. The CDR3 is 14 amino acids. The CDR3 spells CASVLSPNSYEQYF. The CDR3 nucleotides are TGTGCCAGCGTACTGAGCCCAAACTCCTACGAGCAGTACTTC.

The chain links TRBV19 to TRBJ1-1; 7 nucleotides align to TRBD1. J gave up 4 bases and V 3 bases, and 2 bases lay outside the gene matches. This CDR3 has 13 residues. From germline, CDR1 is LNHDA and CDR2 SQIVND (reference sequence). The chain's CDR3 is CASSMQGGTEAFF. The CDR3 DNA is TGTGCCAGTAGTATGCAGGGGGGCACTGAAGCTTTCTTT.

The V gene is TRBV24-1, the J gene TRBJ2-5, with D perhaps TRBD2 (6 bases). V was clipped by 3 bases and J by 2 bases, with 15 bases between them. Germline V gene data show CDR1 as KGHDR and CDR2 as SFDVKD. The CDR3 covers 16 residues. The DNA for the CDR3 is TGTGCCACCAGTGATCCAGCCATCGGGGGACAAGAGACCCAGTACTTC. Protein: CATSDPAIGGQETQYF.

V is TRBV9 and J is TRBJ2-2, with 9 positions matching TRBD2. Germline V gene data show CDR1 as SGDLS and CDR2 as YYNGEE. The CDR3 is 13 residues long. V dropped 10 bases and J dropped 3; count of bases not matched to a gene: 4. CDR3 sequence (DNA): TGTGCCCGCGGGGGGGCGGACACCGGGGAGCTGTTTTTT. It encodes CARGGADTGELFF.

The CDR3 DNA reads TGTGCCAGCAGGGGTGACAGGAGCCGTTTCTATGGCTACACCTTC. The encoded protein is CASRGDRSRFYGYTF. The chain couples TRBV27 to TRBJ1-2; a possible D gene is TRBD1 (6 bases). V lost 6 bases to trimming and J lost 4 bases, with 18 bases between them. The germline V gene encodes CDR1 MNHEY and CDR2 SMNVEV (reference sequence). The length of the CDR3 is 15 residues.

The chain couples TRBV4-3 to TRBJ2-1; 10 nucleotides agree with TRBD2. Losses at the gene ends were 0 bases for V and 7 bases for J; bases not matched to a gene: 12. CDR1 LGHNA and CDR2 YSLEER come from the germline V gene. The CDR3 is 18 residues long. The CDR3 coding sequence is TGCGCCAGCAGCCAAGAGCCCCCCTCTAGCGGGAGTCGGAATGAGCAGTTCTTC. As protein: CASSQEPPSSGSRNEQFF.

In its sample, this clone was seen a few times. The genes are TRBV30 and TRBJ1-2; unclear D gene. This CDR3 is built from 13 residues. V was shortened by 2 bases and J by 1 base, with 8 bases between the two germline ends. Germline values: CDR1 GTSNPN, CDR2 SVGIG (reference sequence). The CDR3 bases are TGTGCCTGGAGTTCCGGGGTTAACTATGGCTACACCTTC. Protein product: CAWSSGVNYGYTF.

The chain recombines TRBV7-9 with TRBJ2-5; TRBD2 matches 7 bases. The CDR3 has 15 residues. V was pared by 4 bases and J by 3 bases, with 8 bases of the junction left unmatched. The germline V gene has CDR1 SEHNR and CDR2 FQNEAQ (reference sequence). CDR3 protein: CASSSLAGVEETQYF. CDR3 DNA sequence: TGTGCCAGCAGCTCGTTGGCGGGGGTAGAAGAGACCCAGTACTTC.

The V call is TRBV29-1, the J call TRBJ2-3; maybe TRBD2 (5 bases). The CDR3 totals 15 residues. Trimming pared 1 base from V and 0 bases from J, leaving 11 bases between. Germline V lookup: CDR1 SQVTM, CDR2 ANQGSEA. The CDR3 here is CSVEGGPSSTDTQYF. As DNA, the CDR3 is TGCAGCGTTGAAGGAGGGCCTAGCAGCACAGATACGCAGTATTTT.

V gene TRBV10-3 combines with J gene TRBJ2-2, with 7 positions matching TRBD1. In germline, CDR1 is ENHRY, CDR2 SYGVKD. V lost 7 bases, J lost 4 bases, and 12 bases stayed unmatched. The CDR3 totals 16 residues. The CDR3: CAITPARGYGTGELFF. The CDR3 DNA is TGTGCCATCACGCCCGCCAGGGGGTATGGCACCGGGGAGCTGTTTTTT.

The chain links TRBV7-9 to TRBJ2-1, with D perhaps matching TRBD2 (5 bases). Trimming pared 0 bases from V and 7 bases from J, leaving 10 bases between. This CDR3 spans 14 amino acids. Germline CDR1 is SEHNR and CDR2 is FQNEAQ (reference sequence). The CDR3 nucleotides read TGTGCCAGCAGCTTAGCGCGACGGGGTAATGAGCAGTTCTTC. Protein product: CASSLARRGNEQFF.

In DNA, the CDR3 is TGTGCCAGCAAGGGACAGGGGAGCTATGGCTACACCTTC. This gives the protein CASKGQGSYGYTF. The V and J genes are TRBV12-3 or TRBV12-4 and TRBJ1-2; 10 bases are a match to TRBD1. Losses at the gene ends were 7 bases for V and 4 bases for J; bases not matched to a gene: 3. This CDR3 is 13 amino acids long.

V and J are TRBV6-1 and TRBJ1-2; unclear D gene. Germline V gene data show CDR1 as MNHNS and CDR2 as SASEGT. This CDR3 is 11 amino acids long. V gave up 6 bases and J gave up 8 bases, with 10 bases separating them. CDR3 sequence reads: CASSPQLGYTF. The CDR3 region has the DNA TGTGCCAGCAGCCCCCAATTGGGCTACACCTTC.

Only one count was recorded for this clone. The chain recombines TRBV29-1 with TRBJ2-1; 8 positions match TRBD2. The CDR3 is made up of 16 amino acids. Germline CDR1 reads SQVTM; CDR2 reads ANQGSEA. V lost 6 bases, J lost 2 bases, and 12 bases stayed unmatched. Here the CDR3 DNA reads TGCAGCGTGCAACGGGGGGGCGGGGGCCCCTACAATGAGCAGTTCTTC. Its protein product is CSVQRGGGGPYNEQFF.

This clone was seen more than once but under ten times. V and J are TRBV5-1 and TRBJ2-2; 11 nucleotides match TRBD2. Germline CDR1 and CDR2: SGHRS and YFSETQ. This CDR3 has 15 amino acids. The V segment lost 4 bases and the J segment 4 bases; nucleotides outside the gene matches: 3. CDR3 loop: CASSLGLAGTGELFF. The DNA of the CDR3 is TGCGCCAGCAGCCTAGGACTAGCGGGCACCGGGGAGCTGTTTTTT.

The chain employs TRBV2 and TRBJ1-2, with D hard to call. The germline V and J ends were trimmed by 7 bases and 4 bases, with 19 bases remaining between them. CDR3 length equals 15 residues. In germline, CDR1 is SNHLY, CDR2 FYNNEI. The CDR3: CASTGGARGPYGYTF. The CDR3 DNA sequence: TGTGCCAGCACGGGCGGAGCTCGGGGTCCCTATGGCTACACCTTC.

V usage is TRBV25-1 and J usage is TRBJ1-5, with TRBD1 identical over 8 bases. CDR1 MGHDK and CDR2 SYGVNS come from the germline V gene. V gave up 1 base and J gave up 2 bases; unmatched junction bases: 4. The CDR3 spans 16 residues. The CDR3 region has the DNA TGTGCCAGCAGTGAATCGGGGACAGGAGGCAATCAGCCCCAGCATTTT. This translates into CASSESGTGGNQPQHF. Complete variable domain (other parts from reference TRBV25-1 and TRBJ1-5): EADIYQTPRYLVIGTGKKITLECSQTMGHDKMYWYQQDPGMELHLIHYSYGVNSTEKGDLSSESTVSRIRTEHFPLTLESARPSHTSQYLCASSESGTGGNQPQHFGDGTRLSIL.

The chain employs TRBV3-1 (or the pseudogene TRBV3-2) and TRBJ1-1; the match to TRBD1 covers 7 bases. J gave up 5 bases and V 3 bases, and 9 bases lay outside the gene matches. Germline lookup yields CDR1 LGHDT and CDR2 YNNKEL (reference sequence). This CDR3 is built from 15 residues. The CDR3 nucleotides read TGTGCCAGCAGCCAGGGTAAGGGGGCAGCAACTGAAGCTTTCTTT. Translating it yields CASSQGKGAATEAFF.

The chain uses TRBV5-1 and TRBJ2-5; 11 nucleotides match TRBD2. The germline CDR1 and CDR2 sequences are SGHRS and YFSETQ. With 0 bases clipped from V and 5 bases from J, the junction kept 9 bases outside the gene matches. The CDR3 is made up of 17 amino acids. CDR3 nucleotide sequence: TGCGCCAGCAGCTTGGTCACTAGCGGGAGTTTAGGGGAGACCCAGTACTTC. It translates to CASSLVTSGSLGETQYF.

The gene calls are TRBV5-1 and TRBJ2-1, with 7 bases that match TRBD1. The V segment lost 5 bases and the J segment 3 bases; nucleotides outside the gene matches: 5. Germline V lookup: CDR1 SGHRS, CDR2 YFSETQ. This CDR3 is built from 14 residues. As DNA, the CDR3 is TGCGCCAGCAGAGAAAGGACAGGCTACAATGAGCAGTTCTTC. Residues: CASRERTGYNEQFF.

The chain is built from TRBV15 and TRBJ2-5, with D possibly TRBD1 on 6 matching bases. Trimming removed 5 bases from V and 5 bases from J, with 12 bases in between. CDR3 size: 13 residues. CDR1 is LNHNV, CDR2 YYDKDF, per germline (reference sequence). The CDR3 region has the DNA TGTGCCACCAGCCACAGGGCGGCCGAGACCCAGTACTTC. Its protein is CATSHRAAETQYF.

This sequence joins TRBV18 and TRBJ2-7, with D maybe TRBD1 (5 bases). The CDR3 sequence is 13 residues long. Germline-derived CDR1 and CDR2 are KGHSH and LQKENI. The V and J ends lost 3 bases and 5 bases respectively, with 11 bases between them. The CDR3 nucleotides read TGTGCCAGCTCACCCAACCCCAGGGACGAGCAGTACTTC. It codes for CASSPNPRDEQYF. Drawing the rest from reference TRBV18 and TRBJ2-7, the complete variable domain is NAGVMQNPRHLVRRRGQEARLRCSPMKGHSHVYWYRQLPEEGLKFMVYLQKENIIDESGMPKERFSAEFPKEGPSILRIQQVVRGDSAAYFCASSPNPRDEQYFGPGTRLTVT.

This clone occurred once. The rearrangement links TRBV27 to TRBJ1-4, with D possibly matching TRBD1 (5 bases). Trimming cost V 1 base and J 7 bases, with 13 bases left between them. CDR3 size: 15 residues. The germline gives CDR1 MNHEY, CDR2 SMNVEV (reference sequence). CDR3: CASSLYKGLSEKLFF. CDR3 nucleotide sequence: TGTGCCAGCAGTTTATATAAGGGACTATCTGAAAAACTGTTTTTT.

The chain uses TRBV9 and TRBJ2-1; the D is unclear. The CDR3 is 14 amino acids. From germline, CDR1 is SGDLS and CDR2 YYNGEE. Trimming cost V 0 bases and J 7 bases, with 11 bases left between them. For the CDR3, the DNA is TGTGCCAGCAGCGTAGGGCTAGTATCGAATGAGCAGTTCTTC. This sequence encodes CASSVGLVSNEQFF.

The rearrangement uses TRBV7-2 and TRBJ2-1; 15 bases map to TRBD2. Germline loops: CDR1 SGHTA, CDR2 FQGNSA. This CDR3 has 17 residues. V dropped 5 bases and J dropped 9; count of bases not matched to a gene: 11. The CDR3 DNA follows: TGTGCCAGCAGCATCATCTCGGGACTAGCGGGGGGCACTGAGCAGTTCTTC. Protein product: CASSIISGLAGGTEQFF. Variable domain in full (rest from reference TRBV7-2 and TRBJ2-1): GAGVSQSPSNKVTEKGKDVELRCDPISGHTALYWYRQSLGQGLEFLIYFQGNSAPDKSGLPSDRFSAERTGGSVSTLTIQRTQQEDSAVYLCASSIISGLAGGTEQFFGPGTRLTVL.

This chain links TRBV3-1 (or the pseudogene TRBV3-2) with TRBJ2-3; 10 bases fit TRBD2. J lost 5 bases, V lost 4 bases, and 6 bases had no gene match. Germline V lookup: CDR1 LGHDT, CDR2 YNNKEL (reference sequence). The CDR3 sequence is 15 residues long. The CDR3 sequence is CASSPWTSGVDTQYF. DNA of the CDR3: TGTGCCAGCAGCCCGTGGACTAGCGGAGTAGATACGCAGTATTTT.

The gene calls are TRBV28 and TRBJ1-5, with a tentative D call TRBD1 (6 bases). This CDR3 is built from 13 residues. Trimming shortened V by 4 bases and J by 6 bases, and 10 bases separated the two germline ends. Germline assignment: CDR1 MDHEN and CDR2 SYDVKM. The chain's CDR3 is CASSYQGSQPQHF. CDR3 bases: TGTGCCAGCAGTTACCAGGGGTCTCAGCCCCAGCATTTT.